Listed below are T cell receptor beta chains from one sample, sequenced in a study of pediatric ulcerative colitis. This table comes from immunoSEQ multiplex PCR, and its TCRdb copy is limited to in-frame clones, with some not included. The top ten hold around 4.9% of the sample, which has about 64,000 clones, 77% seen once. Sequenced input: blood. Receptor source: a boy between 10 and 17 years old with moderate ulcerative colitis. CDR3s leave out the opening cysteine and the closing phenylalanine or tryptophan. D genes are given only for firm matches.

J	V	length	D	CDR3
TRBJ1-3	TRBV6-5	12	-	ASSLGASGNTIY
TRBJ1-2	TRBV9	15	-	ASSGPPGHDNYYGYT
TRBJ2-7	TRBV28	13	-	ASSEGGRGLFEQY
TRBJ1-1	TRBV19	11	TRBD1	ASSRTGQTEAF
TRBJ2-7	TRBV29-1	12	TRBD1	SVADPGQSYEQY
TRBJ1-6	TRBV5-4	12	TRBD1	ASSLGQGERPLH
TRBJ2-5	TRBV9	14	-	ASSVDHWGQKETQY
TRBJ2-5	TRBV19	11	-	ASSLAGPETQY
TRBJ2-7	TRBV30	10	-	AWSDRASEQY
TRBJ2-1	TRBV9	15	TRBD2	ASSAETSGVSYNEQF
TRBJ1-2	TRBV7-9	14	-	ASSPGPGTFIYGYT
TRBJ1-2	TRBV5-1	14	-	ASSLGVSNTNYGYT
TRBJ2-2	TRBV11-3	15	-	ASSLGPWVGNTGELF
TRBJ1-2	TRBV4-3	13	-	ASSQVADPGYGYT
TRBJ2-7	TRBV12-5	12	-	ASGPFGGGHKQY
TRBJ1-2	TRBV9	10	-	ASSQGPYGYT
TRBJ1-1	TRBV6-4	11	TRBD1	ASRSSGGSVAF
TRBJ1-1	TRBV7-9	13	-	ASSLWPRVNTEAF
TRBJ1-2	TRBV13	11	TRBD1	ASSLRQGYGYT
TRBJ2-4	TRBV11-1	14	TRBD1	ASSLAGGDFVNIQY
TRBJ1-1	TRBV7-9	13	-	ASSHTPRADTEAF
TRBJ1-2	TRBV19	11	TRBD1	ASIPGGSGGYT
TRBJ2-7	TRBV5-4	12	-	ASSLEAGTYEQY
TRBJ1-4	TRBV5-4	10	-	ASSPEGEKLF
TRBJ2-3	TRBV7-9	12	-	ASSLGTRGDTQY
TRBJ1-3	TRBV10-1	13	TRBD1	ASSESRQGLNTIY
TRBJ2-6	TRBV7-3	15	-	ASSLKQLNSGANVLT